This T cell receptor (beta chain) was observed in a study of technical replicates of blood from a few donors (dated by TCRdb to about 2017). Worth noting for this clone: Its antigen has not been determined. No much larger clonotype is one base removed from it; base qualities were not supplied.

Library creation used the immunoSEQ multiplex PCR assay. The immuneACCESS repertoire file appears here via TCRdb, limited to in-frame rearrangements. These files lack a portion of the clones; in checked studies, under half of the deficit traces to unresolved V genes, and the cause of the others is not known. The sample table records around 83,000 clones; more than 90% of these occur just once. 0.25% of the sample lies in the top ten. CDR1 and CDR2 are read off the germline V gene (reference sequence) as MNHNY and SVGAGI. The trim is 6 bases for V and 5 bases for J, with a gap of 14 bases between the germline ends. From the cysteine up to the phenylalanine, the CDR3 has a length of 14 residues. Solely the CDR3 DNA is kept, with 42 bases framed from the first base.

This clonotype was sampled from a human donor in good health. Sample: T cells isolated from PBMCs. The V and J segments used are TRBV6-6 and TRBJ2-1; no D gene call is confident. The sequence in DNA is TGTGCCAGCAGCCGTCGATCTAGAGACAATGAGCAGTTCTTC. This translates into CASSRRSRDNEQFF.